This T cell receptor (beta chain) emerged from a study of response to subunit inactivated influenza vaccine. V was clipped by 5 bases and J by 7 bases, with 11 bases between them. Germline lookup yields CDR1 KGHSH and CDR2 LQKENI. The CDR3 extends over 12 amino acids. TCRdb re-derived calls from the RT-PCR reads in MiXCR, one entry per CDR3 protein. The table has roughly 620,000 distinct CDR3 sequences, 11% seen once. The same data also contributed to another study, on T cells expressing NK-cell markers. From that second work: TCR beta cDNA was generated via 5'RACE template switching incorporating UMIs.

Sequencing was performed on PBMCs from blood, taken on the day of vaccination. The origin of this receptor is a man aged 45-65 years who received an inactivated influenza vaccine. This chain joins TRBV18 and TRBJ1-2; D gene uncertain. CDR3 loop: CASSEAPVGYTF. The CDR3, as DNA: TGTGCCAGCTCAGAAGCACCTGTTGGCTACACCTTC.